These 29 T cell receptor beta chains were sequenced from one sample in a study of blood T cells in healthy people across ages. A second PCR, run for about 7 to 11 cycles, used a sample-barcoded 5' primer plus a J-beta primer mix. TCRdb redid the calling of the 5' RACE reads with MiXCR, one entry per CDR3 protein. Here the sample spans around 1,800,000 distinct CDR3 sequences, roughly two fifths being singletons. Sequenced input: blood. The receptors derive from a human donor in good health.

This clonotype was observed a handful of times. The chain uses TRBV28 and TRBJ2-5; TRBD2 agrees at 8 bases. CDR3 length equals 13 residues. V gave up 5 bases and J gave up 12 bases; unmatched junction bases: 11. Germline loops: CDR1 MDHEN, CDR2 SYDVKM. The CDR3 sequence: CASSTRRAGVKYF. In nucleotides, the CDR3 is TGTGCCAGCAGTACCCGACGAGCGGGGGTTAAGTACTTC.

This sequence joins TRBV7-2 and TRBJ1-1, with D tentatively TRBD1 (6 bases). Germline CDR1 reads SGHTA; CDR2 reads FQGNSA. There are 15 residues in the CDR3. V dropped 5 bases and J dropped 2 bases, with 15 bases sitting between them. In nucleotides, the CDR3 is TGTGCCAGCAGCGCTTACAGGGTTCATAACACTGAAGCTTTCTTT. Its protein product is CASSAYRVHNTEAFF. Full variable domain (rest looked up from reference TRBV7-2 and TRBJ1-1): GAGVSQSPSNKVTEKGKDVELRCDPISGHTALYWYRQSLGQGLEFLIYFQGNSAPDKSGLPSDRFSAERTGGSVSTLTIQRTQQEDSAVYLCASSAYRVHNTEAFFGQGTRLTVV.

CDR3 in DNA: TGTGCCAGCAGTTCGCTCCGGACTAGCGGCCTCACAGATACGCAGTATTTT. It yields the protein CASSSLRTSGLTDTQYF. J is TRBJ2-3 and V is TRBV6-6; the match to TRBD2 covers 10 bases. This CDR3 spans 17 amino acids. Germline V gene data show CDR1 as MNHNY and CDR2 as SVGAGI (reference sequence). Losses at the gene ends were 4 bases for V and 2 bases for J; bases not matched to a gene: 9.

This clonotype was counted between two and nine times. The chain uses TRBV20-1 and TRBJ1-2, with a weak D call TRBD1 (5 bases). CDR3 length: 14 residues. Germline CDR1 is DFQATT and CDR2 is SNEGSKA (reference sequence). V lost 3 bases and J 12 bases, leaving 23 bases between the germline ends. The CDR3 loop is CSARDPGLTYGHTF. CDR3 sequence (DNA): TGCAGTGCTAGGGATCCGGGACTGACCTATGGTCACACCTTC.

This chain joins TRBV2 and TRBJ1-2, with a tentative D call TRBD1 (5 bases). CDR3 size: 14 residues. Per the germline V gene, CDR1 is SNHLY and CDR2 is FYNNEI. V was trimmed by 7 bases and J by 5 bases, leaving 17 bases between them. The CDR3 DNA reads as TGTGCCAGCACCGAGATCGGGACCCAATATGGCTACACCTTC. It specifies CASTEIGTQYGYTF.

The chain joins TRBV7-2 to TRBJ1-5; TRBD1 matches at 9 bases. From germline, CDR1 is SGHTA and CDR2 FQGNSA. V dropped 1 base and J dropped 6; count of bases not matched to a gene: 7. The CDR3 has 16 amino acids. The CDR3 DNA is TGTGCCAGCAGCTTAGTCGGGACAGGGAGTTCTCAGCCCCAGCATTTT. This gives the protein CASSLVGTGSSQPQHF.

The J gene is TRBJ1-1, the V gene TRBV10-3; 9 nucleotides align to TRBD1. The germline V gene encodes CDR1 ENHRY and CDR2 SYGVKD. V trimming: 7 bases; J trimming: 3 bases; junction bases outside the gene matches: 3. This CDR3 comprises 13 residues. For the CDR3, the DNA is TGTGCCATCAACGGACAGGGGTACACTGAAGCTTTCTTT. This encodes CAINGQGYTEAFF.

The chain has TRBV20-1 and TRBJ2-1, with 14 bases aligning to TRBD2. This CDR3 has 16 residues. Trimming at V came to 3 bases and at J to 7 bases, leaving 8 bases not matched to a gene. Germline lookup yields CDR1 DFQATT and CDR2 SNEGSKA (reference sequence). The CDR3 protein is CSARVMGLAGENEQFF. CDR3 DNA: TGCAGTGCTAGGGTTATGGGACTAGCGGGGGAGAATGAGCAGTTCTTC.

This rearrangement joins TRBV29-1 to TRBJ2-5; 7 bases fit TRBD2. The CDR3 contains 13 residues. J lost 3 bases, V lost 3 bases, and 4 bases had no gene match. Germline values: CDR1 SQVTM, CDR2 ANQGSEA. DNA of the CDR3: TGCAGCGTTGAGGGTGGGAGGGAAGAGACCCAGTACTTC. Its protein is CSVEGGREETQYF.

V is TRBV15 and J is TRBJ1-1; the D gene is possibly TRBD1 (5 bases). The CDR3 runs to 13 residues. Between the trimmed V and J ends, which lost 4 bases and 1 base, there was a span of 7 bases. Germline lookup yields CDR1 LNHNV and CDR2 YYDKDF (reference sequence). The CDR3 DNA follows: TGTGCCACCAGCAAGGGGAGGAACACTGAAGCTTTCTTT. It yields the protein CATSKGRNTEAFF. The full variable domain, in which reference TRBV15 and TRBJ1-1 provide the parts outside the CDR3, is DAMVIQNPRYQVTQFGKPVTLSCSQTLNHNVMYWYQQKSSQAPKLLFHYYDKDFNNEADTPDNFQSRRPNTSFCFLDIRSPGLGDTAMYLCATSKGRNTEAFFGQGTRLTVV.

This chain links TRBV28 with TRBJ2-7, with D maybe TRBD1 (5 bases). Trimming pared 8 bases from V and 9 bases from J, leaving 20 bases between. The CDR3 contains 13 residues. The germline V gene has CDR1 MDHEN and CDR2 SYDVKM. CDR3 in amino acids: CASGAQAGPGQYF. DNA of the CDR3: TGTGCCAGCGGGGCCCAGGCTGGGCCCGGGCAGTACTTC.

CDR3: CASRVTGLLETQYF. The CDR3 DNA sequence: TGTGCCAGCCGTGTGACAGGTCTCCTAGAGACCCAGTACTTC. The gene calls are TRBV14 and TRBJ2-5; maybe TRBD1 (6 bases). Trimming removed 8 bases at V and 4 bases at J, with 17 bases between. This CDR3 has 14 amino acids. Germline V gene data show CDR1 as SGHDN and CDR2 as FVKESK.

This sequence joins TRBV4-3 and TRBJ1-2; D is ambiguous. With 1 base removed from V and 4 bases from J, the gap between germline ends came to 19 bases. Germline loops: CDR1 LGHNA, CDR2 YSLEER. This CDR3 is built from 17 residues. In nucleotides, the CDR3 is TGCGCCAGCAGCCAAGCTAGACCGGGTTCCTCTAGCTATGGCTACACCTTC. Protein sequence: CASSQARPGSSSYGYTF.

At least ten counts were recorded for this clonotype. CDR3 loop: CASSLAWTDTQYF. The DNA for the CDR3 is TGTGCCAGCAGCTTAGCGTGGACAGATACGCAGTATTTT. The V gene is TRBV7-2, the J gene TRBJ2-3; D is ambiguous. CDR1 and CDR2 (germline): SGHTA, FQGNSA. CDR3 length: 13 residues. The V end lost 0 bases, the J end lost 3 bases, and 4 bases lay between the germline ends. The variable domain in full, completed from reference TRBV7-2 and TRBJ2-3, reads GAGVSQSPSNKVTEKGKDVELRCDPISGHTALYWYRQSLGQGLEFLIYFQGNSAPDKSGLPSDRFSAERTGGSVSTLTIQRTQQEDSAVYLCASSLAWTDTQYFGPGTRLTVL.

The rearrangement links TRBV5-1 to TRBJ2-2, with 11 bases matching TRBD2. With 4 bases clipped from V and 4 bases from J, the junction kept 3 bases outside the gene matches. The CDR3 has 15 amino acids. CDR1 is SGHRS and CDR2 is YFSETQ in the germline V gene. The CDR3 nucleotides are TGCGCCAGCAGCGTGGGACTAGCGGTCACCGGGGAGCTGTTTTTT. Protein sequence: CASSVGLAVTGELFF.

To note about this clonotype: The junction differs from germline at one of its ends, possibly a read error. The CDR3 nucleotides are TGCGCCAGCAGCTTTACAGGGGATCTAGGCTGCACCTTC. Translated: CASSFTGDLGCTF. The rearrangement links TRBV5-1 to TRBJ1-2; 7 positions match TRBD1. This CDR3 spans 13 amino acids. CDR1 is SGHRS and CDR2 is YFSETQ in the germline V gene.

The chain combines TRBV20-1 with TRBJ2-1; 13 nucleotides agree with TRBD2. Germline V lookup: CDR1 DFQATT, CDR2 SNEGSKA (reference sequence). The CDR3 has 17 residues. J gave up 0 bases and V 3 bases, and 5 bases lay outside the gene matches. CDR3 sequence (DNA): TGCAGTGCTAGGACTAGCGGGGGGCACAGCTCCTACAATGAGCAGTTCTTC. It yields the protein CSARTSGGHSSYNEQFF.

This clonotype occurred a few times. This chain joins TRBV30 and TRBJ2-7, with 7 bases that match TRBD1. V shed 1 base, J shed 4 bases, and the junction held 10 bases outside the gene matches. CDR3 length: 15 amino acids. From germline, CDR1 is GTSNPN and CDR2 SVGIG (reference sequence). Here the CDR3 DNA reads TGTGCCTGGAGTGGGCAGGGGACAGTAAAATACGAGCAGTACTTC. This translates into CAWSGQGTVKYEQYF.

This clonotype was seen at least ten times. The chain employs TRBV20-1 and TRBJ2-4; the D gene is possibly TRBD1 (5 bases). V was trimmed by 0 bases and J by 0 bases, leaving 12 bases between them. The V gene's germline CDR1 is DFQATT and CDR2 SNEGSKA (reference sequence). CDR3 length: 16 amino acids. The CDR3 DNA sequence: TGCAGTGCTAGAGATCTGAGGACATCAGCCAAAAACATTCAGTACTTC. Its protein product is CSARDLRTSAKNIQYF.

V is TRBV7-2 and J is TRBJ2-3; D is possibly TRBD1 or TRBD2 (7 bases each). The V and J ends lost 5 bases and 8 bases respectively, with 23 bases between them. The germline CDR1 and CDR2 sequences are SGHTA and FQGNSA. The CDR3 runs to 16 residues. CDR3 protein: CASSNQGGQGLGTQYF. The CDR3 nucleotides are TGTGCCAGCAGCAATCAGGGGGGGCAGGGCTTGGGTACGCAGTATTTT.

This clonotype has a handful of counts. V is TRBV20-1 and J is TRBJ2-4; 8 nucleotides match TRBD2. J lost 0 bases, V lost 1 base, and 5 bases had no gene match. This CDR3 region has 16 residues. Germline CDR1 is DFQATT and CDR2 is SNEGSKA (reference sequence). CDR3 region: CSARVSGSLAKNIQYF. The CDR3 DNA sequence: TGCAGTGCTAGAGTCAGCGGGAGCTTAGCCAAAAACATTCAGTACTTC.

This clonotype was seen just once. The chain carries TRBV4-3 and TRBJ1-1; D is perhaps TRBD1 (5 bases). This CDR3 has 14 residues. Germline V gives CDR1 LGHNA, CDR2 YSLEER. Trimming took off 0 bases at V and 1 base at J, with 6 bases between the two ends. The CDR3 loop reads CASSQDGGNTEAFF. The DNA for the CDR3 is TGCGCCAGCAGCCAAGATGGGGGGAACACTGAAGCTTTCTTT.

The V gene is TRBV2, the J gene TRBJ1-2, with 9 bases lining up with TRBD1. Germline V CDR1 and CDR2: SNHLY, FYNNEI. With V trimmed by 4 bases and J by 4 bases, 13 bases remained unmatched. This CDR3 contains 17 residues. The CDR3 reads CASSGPDRGNRIYGYTF. The CDR3, as DNA: TGTGCCAGCAGTGGCCCGGACAGGGGCAATAGGATCTATGGCTACACCTTC. Full variable domain (missing parts from reference TRBV2 and TRBJ1-2): EPEVTQTPSHQVTQMGQEVILRCVPISNHLYFYWYRQILGQKVEFLVSFYNNEISEKSEIFDDQFSVERPDGSNFTLKIRSTKLEDSAMYFCASSGPDRGNRIYGYTFGSGTRLTVV.

This clonotype has more than one count but fewer than ten. V gene TRBV10-3 combines with J gene TRBJ1-4; 7 bases align to TRBD1. CDR1 ENHRY and CDR2 SYGVKD come from the germline V gene. This CDR3 comprises 14 residues. V trimming: 5 bases; J trimming: 5 bases; junction bases outside the gene matches: 5. The CDR3 sequence is CAISTGTANEKLFF. The CDR3 region has the DNA TGTGCCATCAGTACCGGGACAGCAAATGAAAAACTGTTTTTT.

V and J are TRBV7-9 and TRBJ1-5; 9 bases are shared with TRBD1. Germline V lookup: CDR1 SEHNR, CDR2 FQNEAQ (reference sequence). V dropped 4 bases and J dropped 0; count of bases not matched to a gene: 7. This CDR3 contains 17 residues. CDR3 amino acids: CASSSRDREVSNQPQHF. The CDR3 nucleotides are TGTGCCAGCAGCTCCAGGGACAGGGAGGTTAGCAATCAGCCCCAGCATTTT.

About this clonotype: Mismatch with germline at one junction end may stem from a read error. This rearrangement joins TRBV29-1 to TRBJ2-1; possible D gene TRBD1, 6 bases. The CDR3 is 14 amino acids. Per germline, CDR1 SQVTM and CDR2 ANQGSEA. Here the CDR3 reads CSVEVLTGYNEQFF. CDR3 coding DNA: TGCAGCGTCGAAGTACTTACAGGGTACAATGAGCAGTTCTTC.

This clonotype appeared a single time. At one of its ends the junction is not consistent with the germline gene, which may arise from a read error. This chain connects TRBV5-5 to TRBJ2-1, with D perhaps matching TRBD1 (5 bases). Germline CDR1 SGHKS, CDR2 YYEKEE (reference sequence). The CDR3 extends over 14 amino acids. The CDR3 region has the DNA TGTACCAGCAGCTTGGTTGGATGGGGCGATGAGCAGTTCTTC. Amino acids: CTSSLVGWGDEQFF.

This clonotype occurred many times. The chain is built from TRBV6-2 or TRBV6-3 and TRBJ2-7; no firm D call. The CDR3 has 12 residues. Per the germline V gene, CDR1 is MNHEY and CDR2 is SVGEGT. Trimming stripped 2 bases from V and 3 bases from J, with 5 bases between. The CDR3 DNA follows: TGTGCCAGCAGTTACGGGTTCTACGAGCAGTACTTC. This codes for CASSYGFYEQYF.

As regards this clonotype: One end of the junction is discordant with germline, which a read error may explain. The J gene is TRBJ2-4, the V gene TRBV12-3 or TRBV12-4, with D unresolved. The J call is in doubt because the DNA end fits TRBJ2-5 better. The length of the CDR3 is 12 residues. CDR3 nucleotide sequence: TGTACCAGCAGTTATAACCAAGAGACCCAGTACTTC. Amino acid sequence: CTSSYNQETQYF.